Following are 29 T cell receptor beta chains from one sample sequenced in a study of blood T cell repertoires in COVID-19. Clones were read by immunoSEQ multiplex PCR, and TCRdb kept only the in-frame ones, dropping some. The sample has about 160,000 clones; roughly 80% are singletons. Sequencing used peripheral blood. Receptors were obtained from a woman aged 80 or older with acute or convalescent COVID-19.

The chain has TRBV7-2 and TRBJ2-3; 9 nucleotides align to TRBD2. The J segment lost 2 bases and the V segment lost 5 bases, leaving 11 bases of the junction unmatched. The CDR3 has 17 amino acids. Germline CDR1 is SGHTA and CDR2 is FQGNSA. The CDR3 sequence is CASSPDRASGVTDTQYF. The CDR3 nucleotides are TGTGCCAGCAGCCCAGACCGCGCTAGCGGGGTCACAGATACGCAGTATTTT.

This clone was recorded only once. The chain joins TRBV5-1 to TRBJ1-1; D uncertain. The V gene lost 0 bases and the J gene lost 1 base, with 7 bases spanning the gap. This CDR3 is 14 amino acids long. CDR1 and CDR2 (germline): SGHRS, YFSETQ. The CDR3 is CASSLGQANTEAFF. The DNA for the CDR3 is TGCGCCAGCAGCTTGGGCCAGGCGAACACTGAAGCTTTCTTT. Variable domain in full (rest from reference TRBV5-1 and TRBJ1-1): KAGVTQTPRYLIKTRGQQVTLSCSPISGHRSVSWYQQTPGQGLQFLFEYFSETQRNKGNFPGRFSGRQFSNSRSEMNVSTLELGDSALYLCASSLGQANTEAFFGQGTRLTVV.

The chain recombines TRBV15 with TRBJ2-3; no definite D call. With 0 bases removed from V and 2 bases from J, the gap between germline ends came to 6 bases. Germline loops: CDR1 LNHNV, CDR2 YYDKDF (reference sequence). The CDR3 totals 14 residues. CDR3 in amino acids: CATSREQNTDTQYF. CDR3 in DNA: TGTGCCACCAGCAGAGAACAGAACACAGATACGCAGTATTTT.

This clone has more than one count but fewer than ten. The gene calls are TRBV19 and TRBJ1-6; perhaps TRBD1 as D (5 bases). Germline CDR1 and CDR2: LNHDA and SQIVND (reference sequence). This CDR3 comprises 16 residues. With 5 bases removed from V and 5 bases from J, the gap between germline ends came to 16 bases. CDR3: CASSPTGNRNNSPLHF. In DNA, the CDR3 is TGTGCCAGTAGTCCAACAGGAAACCGAAATAATTCACCCCTCCACTTT.

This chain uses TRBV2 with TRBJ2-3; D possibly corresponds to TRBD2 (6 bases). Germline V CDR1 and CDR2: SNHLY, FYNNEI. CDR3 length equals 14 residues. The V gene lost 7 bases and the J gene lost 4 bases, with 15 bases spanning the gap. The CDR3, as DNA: TGTGCCAGCAAATTGGAGGGCCTGGCAGATACGCAGTATTTT. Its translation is CASKLEGLADTQYF.

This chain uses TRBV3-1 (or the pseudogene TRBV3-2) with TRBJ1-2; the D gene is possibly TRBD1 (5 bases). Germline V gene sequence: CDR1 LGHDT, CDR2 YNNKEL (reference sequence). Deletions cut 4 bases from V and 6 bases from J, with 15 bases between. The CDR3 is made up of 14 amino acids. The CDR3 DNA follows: TGTGCCAGCAGCCCCGACAGTTTTGAGAATGGCTACACCTTC. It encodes CASSPDSFENGYTF.

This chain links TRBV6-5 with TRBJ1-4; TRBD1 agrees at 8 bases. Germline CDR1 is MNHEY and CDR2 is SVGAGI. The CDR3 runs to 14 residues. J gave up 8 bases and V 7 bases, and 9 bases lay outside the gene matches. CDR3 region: CASIQDRVQEKLFF. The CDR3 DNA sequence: TGTGCCAGCATACAGGACAGGGTCCAAGAAAAACTGTTTTTT.

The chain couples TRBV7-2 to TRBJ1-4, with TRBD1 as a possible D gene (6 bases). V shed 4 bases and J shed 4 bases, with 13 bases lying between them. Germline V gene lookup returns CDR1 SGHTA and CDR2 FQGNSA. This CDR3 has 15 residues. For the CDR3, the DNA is TGTGCCAGCAGCTCAGGGACACTGGATAATGAAAAACTGTTTTTT. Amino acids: CASSSGTLDNEKLFF. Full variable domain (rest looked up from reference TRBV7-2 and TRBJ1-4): GAGVSQSPSNKVTEKGKDVELRCDPISGHTALYWYRQSLGQGLEFLIYFQGNSAPDKSGLPSDRFSAERTGGSVSTLTIQRTQQEDSAVYLCASSSGTLDNEKLFFGSGTQLSVL.

This chain's CDR3 is CASSVAGTTYNEQFF. CDR3 DNA sequence: TGTGCCAGCAGCGTAGCGGGGACTACCTACAATGAGCAGTTCTTC. The chain combines TRBV9 with TRBJ2-1; TRBD2 matches 7 bases. Looked up from germline, CDR1 is SGDLS and CDR2 is YYNGEE. The CDR3 runs to 15 residues. Trimming cost V 0 bases and J 2 bases; bases outside gene matches: 2.

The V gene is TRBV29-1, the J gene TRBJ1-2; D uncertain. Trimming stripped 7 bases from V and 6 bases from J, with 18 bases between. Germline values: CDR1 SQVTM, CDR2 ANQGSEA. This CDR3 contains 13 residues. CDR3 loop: CSAEVGSQNGYTF. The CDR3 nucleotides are TGCAGCGCCGAGGTTGGCAGCCAGAATGGCTACACCTTC.

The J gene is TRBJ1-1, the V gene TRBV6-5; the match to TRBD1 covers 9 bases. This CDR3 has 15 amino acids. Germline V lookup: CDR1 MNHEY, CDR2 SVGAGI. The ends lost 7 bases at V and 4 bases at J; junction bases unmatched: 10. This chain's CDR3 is CASIRTGGFLTEAFF. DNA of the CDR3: TGTGCCAGCATTCGCACAGGGGGCTTTCTCACTGAAGCTTTCTTT.

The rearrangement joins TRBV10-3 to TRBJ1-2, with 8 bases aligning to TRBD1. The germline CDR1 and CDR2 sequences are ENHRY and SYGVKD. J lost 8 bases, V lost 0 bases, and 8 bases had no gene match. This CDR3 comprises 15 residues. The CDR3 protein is CAISESQDRGLGYTF. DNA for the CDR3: TGTGCCATCAGTGAGTCGCAAGACAGGGGTCTGGGCTACACCTTC.

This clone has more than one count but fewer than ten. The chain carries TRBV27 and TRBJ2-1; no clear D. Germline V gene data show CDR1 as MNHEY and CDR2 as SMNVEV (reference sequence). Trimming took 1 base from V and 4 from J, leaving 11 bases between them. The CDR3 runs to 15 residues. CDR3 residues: CASSLLAQSYNEQFF. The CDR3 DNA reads TGTGCCAGCAGTTTATTGGCCCAAAGTTACAATGAGCAGTTCTTC.

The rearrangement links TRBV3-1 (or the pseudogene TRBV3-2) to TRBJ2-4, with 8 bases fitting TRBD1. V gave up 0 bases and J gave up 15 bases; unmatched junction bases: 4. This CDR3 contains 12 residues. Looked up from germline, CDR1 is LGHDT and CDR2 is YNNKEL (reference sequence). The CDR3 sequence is CASSQDRGRVYF. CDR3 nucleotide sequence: TGTGCCAGCAGCCAAGACAGGGGGCGGGTGTACTTC.

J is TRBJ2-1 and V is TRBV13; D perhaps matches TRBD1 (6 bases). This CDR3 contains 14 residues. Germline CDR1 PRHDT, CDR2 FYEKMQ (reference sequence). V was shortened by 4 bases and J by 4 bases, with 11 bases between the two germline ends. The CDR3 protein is CASSSLGQYNEQFF. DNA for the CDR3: TGTGCCAGCAGCTCCTTAGGACAGTACAATGAGCAGTTCTTC.

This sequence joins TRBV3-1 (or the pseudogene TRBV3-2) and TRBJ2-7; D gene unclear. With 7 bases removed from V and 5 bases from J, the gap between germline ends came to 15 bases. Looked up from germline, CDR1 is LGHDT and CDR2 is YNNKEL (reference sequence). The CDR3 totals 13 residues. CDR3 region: CASTSGVAHEQYF. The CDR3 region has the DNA TGTGCCAGCACCTCTGGAGTAGCCCACGAGCAGTACTTC.

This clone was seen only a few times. The CDR3 bases are TGTGCCAGCAGTTACCGGGGAAGCAATCAGCCCCAGCATTTT. Protein sequence: CASSYRGSNQPQHF. This chain links TRBV6-6 with TRBJ1-5, with unresolved D. The V end was cut by 2 bases, the J end by 1 base, with 6 bases between. Germline CDR1 and CDR2: MNHNY and SVGAGI (reference sequence). The CDR3 runs to 14 residues.

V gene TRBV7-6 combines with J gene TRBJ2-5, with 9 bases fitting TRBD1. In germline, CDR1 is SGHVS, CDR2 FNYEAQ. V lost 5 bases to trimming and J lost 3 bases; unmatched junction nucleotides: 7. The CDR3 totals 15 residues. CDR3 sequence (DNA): TGTGCCAGCAGCCGAGGGACAGGGAGGGAAGAGACCCAGTACTTC. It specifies CASSRGTGREETQYF.

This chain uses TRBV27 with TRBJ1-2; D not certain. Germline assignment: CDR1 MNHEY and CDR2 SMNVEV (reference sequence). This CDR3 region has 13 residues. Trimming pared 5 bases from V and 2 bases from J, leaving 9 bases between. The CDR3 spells CASSKEHNYGYTF. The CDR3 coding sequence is TGTGCCAGCAGTAAAGAGCACAACTATGGCTACACCTTC.

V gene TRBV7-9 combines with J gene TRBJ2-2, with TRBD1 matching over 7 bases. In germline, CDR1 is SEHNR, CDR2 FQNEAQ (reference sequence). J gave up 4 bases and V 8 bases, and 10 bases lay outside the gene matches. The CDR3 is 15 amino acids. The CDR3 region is CASFGTALSTGELFF. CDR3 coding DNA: TGTGCCAGCTTCGGGACAGCTCTTAGCACCGGGGAGCTGTTTTTT.

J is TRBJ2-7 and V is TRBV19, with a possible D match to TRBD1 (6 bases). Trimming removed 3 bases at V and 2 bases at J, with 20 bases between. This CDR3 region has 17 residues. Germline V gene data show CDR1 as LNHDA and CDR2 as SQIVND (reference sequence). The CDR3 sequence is CASSISSGQLSPYEQYF. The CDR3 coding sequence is TGTGCCAGTAGTATCTCGTCAGGACAGCTCTCCCCCTACGAGCAGTACTTC.

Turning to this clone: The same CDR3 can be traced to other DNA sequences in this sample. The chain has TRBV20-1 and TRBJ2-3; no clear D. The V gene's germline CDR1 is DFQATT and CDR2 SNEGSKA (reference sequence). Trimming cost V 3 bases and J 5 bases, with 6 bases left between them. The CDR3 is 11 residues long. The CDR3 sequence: CSARRLDTQYF. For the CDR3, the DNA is TGCAGTGCTAGGCGGCTAGATACGCAGTATTTT.

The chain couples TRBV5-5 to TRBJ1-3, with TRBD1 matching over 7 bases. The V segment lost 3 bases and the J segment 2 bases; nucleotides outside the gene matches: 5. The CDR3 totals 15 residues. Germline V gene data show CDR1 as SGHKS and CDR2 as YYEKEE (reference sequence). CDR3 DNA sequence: TGTGCCAGCAGCTACCAGGGGGTTGCTGGAAACACCATATATTTT. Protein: CASSYQGVAGNTIYF.

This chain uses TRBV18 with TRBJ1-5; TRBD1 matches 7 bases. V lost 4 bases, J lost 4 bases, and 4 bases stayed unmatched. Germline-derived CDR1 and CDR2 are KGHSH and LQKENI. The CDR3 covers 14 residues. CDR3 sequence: CASSQGARNQPQHF. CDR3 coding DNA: TGTGCCAGCTCACAGGGGGCGAGGAATCAGCCCCAGCATTTT.

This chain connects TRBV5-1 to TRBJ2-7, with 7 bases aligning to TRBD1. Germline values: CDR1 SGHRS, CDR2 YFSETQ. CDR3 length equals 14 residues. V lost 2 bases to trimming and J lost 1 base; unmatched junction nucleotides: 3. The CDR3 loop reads CASSFLDRSYEQYF. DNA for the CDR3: TGCGCCAGCAGCTTTTTGGACAGGTCCTACGAGCAGTACTTC.

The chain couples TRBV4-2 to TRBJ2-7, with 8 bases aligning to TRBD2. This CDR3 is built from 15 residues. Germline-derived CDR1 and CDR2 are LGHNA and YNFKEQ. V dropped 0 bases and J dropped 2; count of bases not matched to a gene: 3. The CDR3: CASSQDLLAAYEQYF. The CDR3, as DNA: TGTGCCAGCAGCCAAGATCTACTAGCGGCCTACGAGCAGTACTTC.

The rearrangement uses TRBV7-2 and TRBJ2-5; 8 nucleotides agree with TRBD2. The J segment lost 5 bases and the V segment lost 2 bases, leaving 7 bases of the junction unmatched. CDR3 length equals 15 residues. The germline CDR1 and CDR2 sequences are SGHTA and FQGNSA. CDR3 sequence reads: CASSLHGGGLETQYF. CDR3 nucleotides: TGTGCCAGCAGCTTACATGGCGGGGGGCTTGAGACCCAGTACTTC.

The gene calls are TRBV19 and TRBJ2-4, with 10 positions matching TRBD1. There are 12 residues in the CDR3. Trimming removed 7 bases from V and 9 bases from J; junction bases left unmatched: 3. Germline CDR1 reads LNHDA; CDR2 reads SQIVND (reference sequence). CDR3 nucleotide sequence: TGTGCCAGTATTCGGACAGGGGGCATTCAGTACTTC. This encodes CASIRTGGIQYF.

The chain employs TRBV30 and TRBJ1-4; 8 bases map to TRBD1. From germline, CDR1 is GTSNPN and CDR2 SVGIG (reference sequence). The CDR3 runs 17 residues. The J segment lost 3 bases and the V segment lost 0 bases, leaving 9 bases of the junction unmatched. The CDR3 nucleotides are TGTGCCTGGAGTGTACTAGGTCAGGGGGCCCCTAATGAAAAACTGTTTTTT. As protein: CAWSVLGQGAPNEKLFF.